This T cell receptor (beta chain) was obtained from a study of blood T cell repertoires in COVID-19. About the study: Acute-phase and convalescent COVID-19 samples originated in the United States, Italy and Spain. T cells, B-cell-depleted T cells, or PBMCs supplied cDNA or gDNA.

Authors' data handling: How many nucleated cells were present was estimated from reference gene primer amplification. Clones were read by immunoSEQ multiplex PCR, and TCRdb kept only the in-frame ones, dropping some. That table is the source of V, J and clone size, and D and trimming were worked out from the DNA. The sample lists 88,000 or so clones; roughly 80% were seen once. The sequence came from an elderly man with acute or convalescent COVID-19. Material: peripheral blood.

The CDR3 DNA sequence: TGTGCCAGCAGTCGGGACAGGGAAGAGACCCAGTACTTC. Its translation: CASSRDREETQYF. This chain joins TRBV6-5 and TRBJ2-5, with 9 bases matching TRBD1. V trimming: 5 bases; J trimming: 3 bases; junction bases outside the gene matches: 1. Germline CDR1 is MNHEY and CDR2 is SVGAGI. This CDR3 region has 13 residues.